This T cell receptor beta chain was sequenced for a study of tumor and adjacent non-tumor tissue in lung cancer. Findings and caveats of the study: Tumor tissue had significantly higher TCR diversity than normal lung.

This clonotype was recorded only once. What it binds is not known. At one boundary the junction diverges from the germline segment, which might be a read error. CDR1 and CDR2 from the germline V gene are MNHNS and SASEGT. The CDR3 covers 16 residues. RNA was extracted from bulk tissue without any cell sorting. The library came from three nested PCR rounds adapted from ARM-PCR protocols. TCRdb independently ran MiXCR on the multiplex PCR reads; one entry per CDR3 protein. The sample shows around 66,000 distinct CDR3 sequences, approximately 73% of them seen only once. The clonotype was recovered from a man aged 60 to 75 with non-small cell lung cancer. The specimen was lung tumor tissue. The chain joins TRBV6-1 to TRBJ2-3; D could derive from TRBD1 or TRBD2 (5 bases each). For the CDR3, the DNA is TGTGCCAGTAGTGAAGAGGGGTCTAGACGAACAGATACGCAGTATTTT. Translating it yields CASSEEGSRRTDTQYF.